This T cell receptor beta chain is from a study of CD8+ T cells in alopecia areata. As to this clone: The same CDR3 also results from other DNA sequences found in this sample.

The CDR3 runs to 13 residues. V lost 2 bases to trimming and J lost 4 bases, with 9 bases between them. Germline V gene data show CDR1 as SGDLS and CDR2 as YYNGEE. PBMCs provided sorted CD4+ and CD8+ T cells. Extracted RNA was reverse transcribed, and the resulting cDNA served as sequencing template. Clones were sequenced by immunoSEQ multiplex PCR, and TCRdb holds only the in-frame ones, with some missing. The sample includes under 150,000 clones, about 50% of them seen just once. The chain recombines TRBV9 with TRBJ1-1; D may be TRBD1 (5 bases). The specimen sequenced was NKG2D-low CD8+ T cells sorted from blood. The TCR was taken from a human donor with alopecia areata. The CDR3 spells CASSVGGTTEAFF. CDR3 DNA: TGTGCCAGCAGCGTCGGGGGAACCACTGAAGCTTTCTTT.